One and the same sample provided the 10 T cell receptor beta chains below, sequenced in a study of T-cell reconstitution after alpha-beta-depleted transplantation in children. Preparation of the TCRbeta library was carried out with unique molecular identifiers. TCRdb used MiXCR to reprocess the PCR reads, holding one entry per CDR3 protein. Found here are around 250,000 distinct CDR3 sequences, about 23% of them singletons; the top ten hold roughly 2.5%. Specimen: PBMCs, collected before TCRalphabeta/CD19-depleted stem cell transplant. These receptors were collected from a girl between 2 and 10 years old with Fanconi anemia, due to receive a stem cell transplant.

The chain links TRBV29-1 to TRBJ1-1; no clear D gene. CDR3 length equals 12 residues. Deletions cut 7 bases from V and 6 bases from J, with 15 bases between. Germline CDR1 and CDR2: SQVTM and ANQGSEA. CDR3 nucleotide sequence: TGCAGCGGAAGGGCCCCCCCAGCTGAAGCTTTCTTT. Protein sequence: CSGRAPPAEAFF.

The chain uses TRBV18 and TRBJ1-5; 9 nucleotides align to TRBD1. CDR1 is KGHSH and CDR2 is LQKENI in the germline V gene. The CDR3 has 14 amino acids. V was clipped by 4 bases and J by 6 bases; unmatched bases: 4. The CDR3: CASSLQGAVQPQHF. CDR3 sequence (DNA): TGTGCCAGCTCACTACAGGGGGCCGTTCAGCCCCAGCATTTT. Using reference TRBV18 and TRBJ1-5 for the parts outside the CDR3, the full variable domain is NAGVMQNPRHLVRRRGQEARLRCSPMKGHSHVYWYRQLPEEGLKFMVYLQKENIIDESGMPKERFSAEFPKEGPSILRIQQVVRGDSAAYFCASSLQGAVQPQHFGDGTRLSIL.

V and J are TRBV10-3 and TRBJ1-5, with a weak D call TRBD1 (5 bases). Germline loops: CDR1 ENHRY, CDR2 SYGVKD. There are 15 residues in the CDR3. V lost 3 bases, J lost 3 bases, and 12 bases lay in between. The chain's CDR3 is CAISDRWGDNQPQHF. CDR3 coding DNA: TGTGCCATCAGTGATCGGTGGGGCGACAATCAGCCCCAGCATTTT.

The chain recombines TRBV20-1 with TRBJ2-1; TRBD2 matches 9 bases. Germline V CDR1 and CDR2: DFQATT, SNEGSKA (reference sequence). The CDR3 loop spans 18 amino acids. Trimming removed 0 bases from V and 0 bases from J; junction bases left unmatched: 9. The CDR3 here is CSAREGWRGGSSYNEQFF. In DNA, the CDR3 is TGCAGTGCTAGAGAGGGGTGGCGGGGGGGTAGCTCCTACAATGAGCAGTTCTTC.

This chain uses TRBV4-2 with TRBJ2-7; the match to TRBD1 covers 8 bases. The CDR3 is made up of 16 amino acids. Germline V gene lookup returns CDR1 LGHNA and CDR2 YNFKEQ. V was clipped by 0 bases and J by 5 bases; unmatched bases: 9. The CDR3 reads CASSQDRQGIFNEQYF. CDR3 sequence (DNA): TGTGCCAGCAGCCAAGATAGACAGGGGATTTTCAACGAGCAGTACTTC.

V and J are TRBV7-7 and TRBJ1-2; D not resolved. Germline V gives CDR1 SSHAT, CDR2 FNYEAQ (reference sequence). The CDR3 spans 15 residues. Trimming took 5 bases from V and 3 from J, leaving 16 bases between them. CDR3 sequence reads: CASSPTYGSDYGYTF. In DNA, the CDR3 is TGTGCCAGCAGCCCCACGTACGGGTCTGACTATGGCTACACCTTC.

This sequence joins TRBV29-1 and TRBJ1-2, with D perhaps TRBD1 (6 bases). Per germline, CDR1 SQVTM and CDR2 ANQGSEA. The CDR3 is made up of 17 amino acids. The germline V and J ends were trimmed by 3 bases and 1 base, with 21 bases remaining between them. The DNA of the CDR3 is TGCAGCGTTGACGGCCTTGTGGCGGGACAACTTAACTATGGCTACACCTTC. This gives the protein CSVDGLVAGQLNYGYTF. The full variable domain, its missing parts supplied by reference TRBV29-1 and TRBJ1-2, is SAVISQKPSRDICQRGTSLTIQCQVDSQVTMMFWYRQQPGQSLTLIATANQGSEATYESGFVIDKFPISRPNLTFSTLTVSNMSPEDSSIYLCSVDGLVAGQLNYGYTFGSGTRLTVV.

The chain joins TRBV2 to TRBJ2-1, with TRBD2 as a possible D gene (5 bases). Germline V gene data show CDR1 as SNHLY and CDR2 as FYNNEI. CDR3 length equals 16 residues. V was clipped by 7 bases and J by 0 bases, with 16 bases between them. The chain's CDR3 is CASTRKRRSSYNEQFF. CDR3 nucleotide sequence: TGTGCCAGCACCAGGAAGCGGAGGAGCTCCTACAATGAGCAGTTCTTC.

There are a few counts of this clonotype. The J gene is TRBJ2-7, the V gene TRBV29-1; 10 nucleotides line up with TRBD1. CDR3 length: 16 amino acids. J gave up 1 base and V 7 bases, and 13 bases lay outside the gene matches. Per germline, CDR1 SQVTM and CDR2 ANQGSEA. CDR3 region: CSALSSTGGSSYEQYF. The CDR3 nucleotides are TGCAGCGCGTTAAGTTCGACAGGGGGCTCTTCCTACGAGCAGTACTTC.

This clonotype was observed at least ten times. The chain employs TRBV20-1 and TRBJ2-4; D might be TRBD1 or TRBD2, each matching 5 bases. With 3 bases removed from V and 5 bases from J, the gap between germline ends came to 14 bases. Germline CDR1 is DFQATT and CDR2 is SNEGSKA (reference sequence). This CDR3 spans 14 amino acids. CDR3 in amino acids: CSARGATVENIQYF. The DNA of the CDR3 is TGCAGTGCTAGGGGAGCGACAGTTGAAAACATTCAGTACTTC.